The clone carrying this TCR beta chain was seen repeatedly, ten times or more. What it recognizes is unknown. The data belong to a study of CD8 T cells in ankylosing spondylitis. Notes on the study in general: A TCR beta motif of 7 to 9 highly homologous variants seemed to mark ankylosing spondylitis blood.

Germline CDR1 is SQVTM and CDR2 is ANQGSEA. With 6 bases removed from V and 7 bases from J, the gap between germline ends came to 21 bases. The CDR3 totals 15 residues. One entry per CDR3 protein results from TCRdb running MiXCR on the 5' RACE reads. The data hold 450,000 to 550,000 distinct CDR3 sequences, with approximately 5% observed a single time. This receptor was identified in a male donor with ankylosing spondylitis. The chain combines TRBV29-1 with TRBJ1-4, with a weak D call TRBD1 (6 bases). The sample consisted of blood, either unsorted or a sorted T cell fraction (not recorded which). CDR3 nucleotides: TGCAGCGTGCTGGGGTCGGGGACAAGTGCTGAAAAACTGTTTTTT. Amino acid sequence: CSVLGSGTSAEKLFF. Full variable domain (missing parts from reference TRBV29-1 and TRBJ1-4): SAVISQKPSRDICQRGTSLTIQCQVDSQVTMMFWYRQQPGQSLTLIATANQGSEATYESGFVIDKFPISRPNLTFSTLTVSNMSPEDSSIYLCSVLGSGTSAEKLFFGSGTQLSVL.